The rows below give T cell receptor beta chains drawn from one sample of a study of T cells in Graves' hyperthyroidism and ophthalmopathy. TCRdb re-analysed the multiplex PCR reads in MiXCR, keeping a single row per CDR3 protein. The data hold about half a million distinct CDR3 sequences, with approximately 23% observed a single time. The sample consisted of blood. The receptors were sampled from a woman between 65 and 79 years old with Graves' ophthalmopathy. Each CDR3 is given with its conserved first and last residue. D genes are given only for firm matches. Clone size appears in some rows only: once, few, many, or a class for an expanded clone.

v_call	clone_size	j_call	d_call	cdr3_aa	cdr3_nt
TRBV6-2/TRBV6-3	-	TRBJ2-3	TRBD2	CASRAGLSTDTQYF	TGTGCCAGCAGAGCGGGACTTAGCACAGATACGCAGTATTTT
TRBV2	many	TRBJ2-1	-	CASSERDEQFF	TGTGCCAGCAGTGAGCGGGATGAGCAGTTCTTC
TRBV6-2/TRBV6-3	many	TRBJ1-5	-	CASRSDSQAGQHF	TGTGCCAGTAGAAGCGACTCACAGGCCGGCCAGCATTTT
TRBV7-2	-	TRBJ2-6	TRBD2	CASSSRWASGVSGANVLTF	TGTGCCAGCAGCTCCCGTTGGGCTAGCGGGGTCTCTGGGGCCAACGTCCTGACTTTC
TRBV12-3/TRBV12-4	many	TRBJ1-1	TRBD1	CASRSDRGMNTEAFF	TGTGCCAGCAGGTCCGACAGGGGAATGAACACTGAAGCTTTCTTT
TRBV5-1	few	TRBJ2-7	TRBD1	CASSLEQGENEQYF	TGCGCCAGCAGCTTGGAACAGGGGGAAAACGAGCAGTACTTC
TRBV3-1	many	TRBJ1-1	-	CASSQAAGAAEAFF	TGTGCCAGCAGCCAAGCCGCGGGGGCGGCTGAAGCTTTCTTT
TRBV6-1	-	TRBJ1-1	-	CASSSTGTGNTEAFF	TGTGCCAGCAGTAGCACAGGGACGGGGAACACTGAAGCTTTCTTT
TRBV20-1	-	TRBJ2-7	-	CSARRGWGAYEQYF	TGCAGTGCTAGACGGGGCTGGGGGGCCTACGAGCAGTACTTC
TRBV7-3	many	TRBJ2-3	-	CASSSGLGPTDTQYF	TGTGCCAGCAGCTCTGGGTTGGGGCCCACAGATACGCAGTATTTT
TRBV6-2/TRBV6-3	-	TRBJ2-3	-	CASIDRSTDTQYF	TGTGCCAGCATCGACAGGAGCACAGATACGCAGTATTTT
TRBV12-3/TRBV12-4	-	TRBJ1-6	-	CASSWEGTPLHF	TGTGCCAGCAGTTGGGAGGGCACTCCCCTCCACTTT
TRBV18	-	TRBJ2-1	-	CASSPLQGINNEQFF	TGTGCCAGCTCACCGCTTCAGGGGATAAACAATGAGCAGTTCTTC
TRBV28	-	TRBJ1-1	-	CASSVTLNPEAFF	TGTGCCAGCAGTGTCACATTGAACCCTGAAGCTTTCTTT
TRBV10-3	-	TRBJ2-7	TRBD1	CAISGRTGQSYEQYF	TGTGCCATCAGTGGTAGGACAGGGCAATCTTACGAGCAGTACTTC
TRBV10-1	-	TRBJ1-2	-	CASSDGGQNYGYTF	TGCGCCAGCAGTGATGGGGGGCAGAACTATGGCTACACCTTC
TRBV5-1	-	TRBJ2-1	TRBD2	CASSSTSGAYNEQFF	TGCGCCAGCAGCTCGACTAGCGGGGCGTACAATGAGCAGTTCTTC
TRBV6-1	-	TRBJ2-3	-	CASSTQGAGVLLADTQYF	TGTGCCAGCAGTACCCAGGGGGCGGGAGTGTTGTTAGCAGATACGCAGTATTTT
TRBV27	many	TRBJ2-3	-	CASSPRQLTTDTQYF	TGTGCCAGCAGTCCGAGACAGTTAACCACAGATACGCAGTATTTT
TRBV24-1	few	TRBJ2-2	-	CATSDQPGELFF	TGTGCCACCAGTGACCAACCCGGGGAGCTGTTTTTT
TRBV19	few	TRBJ2-3	-	CASSTLIQLGAPDTQYF	TGTGCCAGTAGTACCTTAATACAACTCGGAGCGCCGGATACGCAGTATTTT
TRBV30	many	TRBJ1-2	-	CAWSRGDYGYTF	TGTGCCTGGAGTCGGGGGGATTATGGCTACACCTTC
TRBV30	few	TRBJ2-7	-	CAWGDGGYEQYF	TGTGCCTGGGGGGACGGGGGTTACGAGCAGTACTTC
TRBV7-9	-	TRBJ2-7	TRBD2	CASSSSPASGRYYEQYF	TGTGCCAGCAGCTCGTCCCCCGCTAGCGGCAGATACTACGAGCAGTACTTC
TRBV20-1	-	TRBJ2-4	TRBD1	CSARPSGTGLAKNIQYF	TGCAGTGCTAGACCTTCCGGGACAGGCCTAGCCAAAAACATTCAGTACTTC
TRBV15	few	TRBJ2-1	-	CATSRERDPSYNEQFF	TGTGCCACCAGCAGAGAGCGGGACCCCTCCTACAATGAGCAGTTCTTC
TRBV20-1	-	TRBJ2-2	-	CSARRSGARITGELFF	TGCAGTGCTAGAAGGTCGGGGGCGCGTATCACCGGGGAGCTGTTTTTT
TRBV10-3	few	TRBJ2-7	TRBD2	CAISESASGDYEQYF	TGTGCCATCAGTGAGTCGGCTAGCGGGGACTACGAGCAGTACTTC
TRBV6-1	-	TRBJ2-1	TRBD2	CASSRGLAMDGEQFF	TGTGCCAGCAGTAGAGGACTAGCGATGGATGGTGAGCAGTTCTTC
TRBV20-1	few	TRBJ2-7	TRBD1	CSARRTGGEQYF	TGCAGTGCTAGAAGAACAGGGGGCGAGCAGTACTTC
TRBV10-3	-	TRBJ2-1	-	CAISARGLSYNEQFF	TGTGCCATCAGCGCTCGCGGACTATCCTACAATGAGCAGTTCTTC
TRBV20-1	-	TRBJ2-3	TRBD2	CSASAGGPKDTQYF	TGCAGTGCTTCAGCGGGAGGGCCAAAAGATACGCAGTATTTT
TRBV5-1	-	TRBJ2-1	TRBD1	CASSFDTTGVGEQFF	TGCGCCAGCAGCTTTGACACGACAGGGGTCGGAGAGCAGTTCTTC
TRBV7-7	many	TRBJ2-1	TRBD2	CASSLDAGGLVRGNEQFF	TGTGCTAGCAGCTTAGATGCGGGGGGTCTAGTCAGAGGAAATGAGCAGTTCTTC
TRBV25-1	-	TRBJ2-4	-	CASSDTGLGIQYF	TGTGCCAGCAGTGATACGGGGTTAGGCATTCAGTACTTC
TRBV10-3	few	TRBJ2-3	TRBD2	CAIGLAGQDTQYF	TGTGCCATCGGGCTAGCGGGTCAAGATACGCAGTATTTT
TRBV6-1	-	TRBJ2-1	TRBD2	CASRTSGRGYNEQFF	TGTGCCAGCAGAACTAGCGGGCGAGGGTACAATGAGCAGTTCTTC
TRBV19	few	TRBJ2-5	TRBD2	CASSRSAGVGQETQYF	TGTGCCAGTAGTAGATCAGCGGGAGTGGGGCAAGAGACCCAGTACTTC